These 15 T cell receptor beta chains came from one sample sequenced in a study of cytomegalovirus exposure and HLA in healthy donors. The PCR was carried out with 60 Vbeta primers and 13 Jbeta primers. Profiled with immunoSEQ multiplex PCR; TCRdb holds only in-frame clones, not every one. The data contain around 150,000 clones, around 68% of them singletons. Sequencing was performed on PBMCs. The receptors stem from a man aged 45-60 years in good health and CMV-seronegative.

The gene calls are TRBV25-1 and TRBJ1-1; 8 bases match TRBD1. The CDR3 contains 17 residues. CDR1 is MGHDK and CDR2 is SYGVNS in the germline V gene. V shed 2 bases and J 1 base; nucleotides not matched to a gene: 9. The CDR3 region is CASSEEYPGTGNTEAFF. The CDR3 coding sequence is TGTGCCAGCAGTGAAGAGTACCCCGGGACAGGGAACACTGAAGCTTTCTTT.

This chain uses TRBV10-2 with TRBJ1-2; D remains unclear. This CDR3 spans 13 amino acids. The V end was cut by 5 bases, the J end by 2 bases, with 9 bases between. Per germline, CDR1 WSHSY and CDR2 SAAADI. The CDR3: CASSPNRNYGYTF. In DNA form, the CDR3 reads TGCGCCAGCAGTCCGAACAGAAACTATGGCTACACCTTC.

The chain employs TRBV7-6 and TRBJ1-3; D call uncertain. The CDR3 spans 17 residues. V was pared by 4 bases and J by 0 bases, with 16 bases between. From germline, CDR1 is SGHVS and CDR2 FNYEAQ. CDR3 protein: CASSSWARGNSGNTIYF. The CDR3 bases are TGTGCCAGCAGCTCCTGGGCCCGGGGTAACTCTGGAAACACCATATATTTT.

The V call is TRBV7-8, the J call TRBJ2-7; D remains unclear. CDR3 length: 16 amino acids. Looked up from germline, CDR1 is SGHVS and CDR2 is FQNEAQ. V was trimmed by 1 base and J by 0 bases, leaving 13 bases between them. The CDR3 region has the DNA TGTGCCAGCAGCTTAGTGTTTAGCTTTTCCTCCTACGAGCAGTACTTC. Its protein product is CASSLVFSFSSYEQYF.

The sample holds a few counts of this clone. The rearrangement links TRBV25-1 to TRBJ1-2, with 7 bases aligning to TRBD1. Trimming at V came to 7 bases and at J to 2 bases, leaving 4 bases not matched to a gene. Germline V CDR1 and CDR2: MGHDK, SYGVNS. The CDR3 has 13 residues. The CDR3 spells CASTLGQNYGYTF. The CDR3 DNA sequence: TGTGCCAGCACCCTGGGACAGAACTATGGCTACACCTTC.

A few counts support this clone. The V gene is TRBV7-9, the J gene TRBJ1-4, with D possibly TRBD1 on 5 matching bases. V was cut by 4 bases and J by 1 base, with 13 bases left in between. This CDR3 has 16 amino acids. CDR1 is SEHNR, CDR2 FQNEAQ, per germline (reference sequence). The CDR3 DNA reads TGTGCCAGCAGCTCCCCTCCGGGGGGAACTAATGAAAAACTGTTTTTT. This gives the protein CASSSPPGGTNEKLFF.

The J gene is TRBJ2-3, the V gene TRBV4-2; D remains ambiguous. The germline CDR1 and CDR2 sequences are LGHNA and YNFKEQ. The CDR3 covers 13 residues. The V and J ends lost 1 base and 5 bases respectively, with 7 bases between them. The CDR3 reads CASSQAREDTQYF. CDR3 DNA sequence: TGTGCCAGCAGCCAAGCGCGAGAAGATACGCAGTATTTT.

V is TRBV5-1 and J is TRBJ2-2; 7 positions match TRBD1. V gave up 3 bases and J gave up 0 bases; unmatched junction bases: 2. Germline V gene data show CDR1 as SGHRS and CDR2 as YFSETQ. CDR3 length equals 15 residues. The CDR3 DNA reads TGCGCCAGCAGCTGGGGGACAGCGAACACCGGGGAGCTGTTTTTT. It translates to CASSWGTANTGELFF.

The chain carries TRBV6-1 and TRBJ1-2; D may be TRBD1 (5 bases). Trimming took off 3 bases at V and 4 bases at J, with 6 bases between the two ends. CDR1 and CDR2 from the germline V gene are MNHNS and SASEGT. The CDR3 length is 12 residues. CDR3 sequence: CASSDQGYGYTF. The DNA for the CDR3 is TGTGCCAGCAGTGACCAGGGCTATGGCTACACCTTC.

The rearrangement uses TRBV25-1 and TRBJ1-2; D uncertain. The V gene's germline CDR1 is MGHDK and CDR2 SYGVNS. The ends were cut back, 3 bases at V and 3 bases at J, with 14 bases in the middle. The CDR3 is made up of 15 amino acids. The CDR3 nucleotides are TGTGCCAGCAGTGAGGTCGGGAAGGGAGACTATGGCTACACCTTC. This codes for CASSEVGKGDYGYTF.

This rearrangement joins TRBV5-1 to TRBJ2-1; D possibly corresponds to TRBD2 (5 bases). Per germline, CDR1 SGHRS and CDR2 YFSETQ. With 7 bases removed from V and 4 bases from J, the gap between germline ends came to 15 bases. The CDR3 has 14 amino acids. Here the CDR3 reads CASSTGELYNEQFF. DNA of the CDR3: TGCGCCAGCTCGACCGGGGAGTTATACAATGAGCAGTTCTTC.

The V and J genes are TRBV5-1 and TRBJ2-5; 9 bases match TRBD1. The CDR3 consists of 16 residues. Germline lookup yields CDR1 SGHRS and CDR2 YFSETQ. Trimming took 0 bases from V and 4 from J; bases not matched to a gene: 7. CDR3 amino acids: CASSLAPGTGTETQYF. The CDR3 bases are TGCGCCAGCAGCTTGGCCCCCGGGACAGGGACAGAGACCCAGTACTTC.

The chain joins TRBV11-2 to TRBJ2-7; 7 bases are shared with TRBD1. J gave up 1 base and V 5 bases, and 8 bases lay outside the gene matches. This CDR3 is 15 amino acids long. Germline assignment: CDR1 SGHAT and CDR2 FQNNGV. The CDR3 spells CASSPGQATSYEQYF. DNA of the CDR3: TGTGCCAGCAGCCCCGGACAGGCTACTTCCTACGAGCAGTACTTC.

V usage is TRBV11-2 and J usage is TRBJ2-7; TRBD1 might be the D (5 bases). The CDR3 consists of 12 residues. V shed 4 bases and J shed 6 bases, with 10 bases lying between them. Germline CDR1 SGHAT, CDR2 FQNNGV. CDR3 residues: CASSSDRGEQYF. CDR3 coding DNA: TGTGCCAGCAGCTCCGACAGAGGCGAGCAGTACTTC.

J is TRBJ1-2 and V is TRBV7-2; D gene unclear. CDR1 SGHTA and CDR2 FQGNSA come from the germline V gene. The CDR3 runs 13 residues. V lost 4 bases and J lost 8, with 14 bases in between. The CDR3: CASSSGEGAGYTF. CDR3 nucleotide sequence: TGTGCCAGCAGCTCCGGGGAAGGAGCGGGCTACACCTTC.